This passage covers 12 T cell receptor beta chains from one sample sequenced in a study of PD-L1 blockade in urothelial cancer. Time point noted: pretreatment peripheral blood. Some clones are missing from TCRdb's copy, which holds only in-frame ones; the method was immunoSEQ multiplex PCR. The data show tens of thousands of clones, with 80% to 85% seen just once and about 2.1% held by the top ten. The source material was PBMCs, sampled around atezolizumab (anti-PD-L1) treatment. The receptors here all came from a man between 60 and 70 years old with urothelial cancer.

V gene TRBV7-9 combines with J gene TRBJ2-3, with 7 bases aligning to TRBD1. Trimming cost V 5 bases and J 0 bases; bases outside gene matches: 8. This CDR3 spans 16 amino acids. CDR1 is SEHNR, CDR2 FQNEAQ, per germline (reference sequence). The CDR3 sequence is CASSRKGTASTDTQYF. The CDR3, as DNA: TGTGCCAGCAGCCGAAAGGGGACAGCTAGCACAGATACGCAGTATTTT.

The chain combines TRBV7-8 with TRBJ2-1; perhaps TRBD1 as D (5 bases). V lost 3 bases to trimming and J lost 4 bases, with 13 bases between them. In germline, CDR1 is SGHVS, CDR2 FQNEAQ. CDR3 length: 15 amino acids. The CDR3 DNA follows: TGTGCCAGCAGCTTCGCAGGGCCAAGATACAATGAGCAGTTCTTC. Encoded protein: CASSFAGPRYNEQFF.

The V call is TRBV6-5, the J call TRBJ1-1; TRBD1 might be the D (5 bases). CDR1 is MNHEY, CDR2 SVGAGI, per germline. V shed 6 bases and J shed 1 base, with 15 bases lying between them. The CDR3 length is 15 residues. CDR3 DNA: TGTGCCAGCAGCCCTACCCGACAGCGGAACACTGAAGCTTTCTTT. This codes for CASSPTRQRNTEAFF.

The chain couples TRBV18 to TRBJ1-1, with 10 bases lining up with TRBD1. Germline-derived CDR1 and CDR2 are KGHSH and LQKENI. Trimming removed 0 bases from V and 2 bases from J; junction bases left unmatched: 6. This CDR3 spans 17 amino acids. The CDR3 region is CASSPPGTGARNTEAFF. DNA for the CDR3: TGTGCCAGCTCACCACCCGGGACAGGGGCCCGAAACACTGAAGCTTTCTTT. The full variable domain, its missing parts supplied by reference TRBV18 and TRBJ1-1, is NAGVMQNPRHLVRRRGQEARLRCSPMKGHSHVYWYRQLPEEGLKFMVYLQKENIIDESGMPKERFSAEFPKEGPSILRIQQVVRGDSAAYFCASSPPGTGARNTEAFFGQGTRLTVV.

A remark on this clone: Its ends do not fully match the called genes, so a read error is possible. The chain carries TRBV11-2 and TRBJ1-5; D remains unclear. The CDR3 runs to 11 residues. Germline V gene sequence: CDR1 SGHAT, CDR2 FQNNGV. The CDR3: CASSLDGPQHF. The CDR3 bases are TGTGCCAGCAGCCTAGACGGGCCCCAGCATTTT.

CDR3 amino acids: CASSLVRGERGTEAFF. DNA for the CDR3: TGTGCCAGCAGCTTAGTCAGGGGGGAAAGGGGCACTGAAGCTTTCTTT. This rearrangement joins TRBV11-2 to TRBJ1-1, with 7 bases identical to TRBD1. Germline-derived CDR1 and CDR2 are SGHAT and FQNNGV. The CDR3 loop spans 16 amino acids. The J segment lost 4 bases and the V segment lost 1 base, leaving 9 bases of the junction unmatched. Combining the CDR3 with reference TRBV11-2 and TRBJ1-1 gives the whole variable domain EAGVAQSPRYKIIEKRQSVAFWCNPISGHATLYWYQQILGQGPKLLIQFQNNGVVDDSQLPKDRFSAERLKGVDSTLKIQPAKLEDSAVYLCASSLVRGERGTEAFFGQGTRLTVV.

This chain joins TRBV6-8 and TRBJ2-7; 7 positions agree with TRBD1. CDR1 is MNHGY, CDR2 SAAAGT, per germline. The V segment lost 4 bases and the J segment 6 bases; nucleotides outside the gene matches: 15. The CDR3 is 16 amino acids. The CDR3 coding sequence is TGTGCCAGCAGTTCGGACAGGAAATATACGAGGGGCGAGCAGTACTTC. Translation: CASSSDRKYTRGEQYF.

CDR3: CASSPGLAGADYEQYF. The CDR3 region has the DNA TGTGCCAGCAGCCCGGGACTAGCGGGAGCCGACTACGAGCAGTACTTC. This chain connects TRBV7-9 to TRBJ2-7; 14 bases are a match to TRBD2. The germline V gene has CDR1 SEHNR and CDR2 FQNEAQ (reference sequence). Trimming at V came to 5 bases and at J to 3 bases, leaving 6 bases not matched to a gene. The CDR3 length is 16 residues.

The J gene is TRBJ2-7, the V gene TRBV6-1, with 7 bases identical to TRBD1. V lost 4 bases to trimming and J lost 2 bases; unmatched junction nucleotides: 5. Germline CDR1 and CDR2: MNHNS and SASEGT. CDR3 size: 14 residues. The CDR3: CASSARQGPYEQYF. The CDR3 nucleotides are TGTGCCAGCAGTGCCAGACAGGGCCCCTACGAGCAGTACTTC.

J is TRBJ2-5 and V is TRBV6-5, with 10 bases lining up with TRBD1. The J segment lost 5 bases and the V segment lost 5 bases, leaving 2 bases of the junction unmatched. The germline gives CDR1 MNHEY, CDR2 SVGAGI. The CDR3 is 13 amino acids. DNA for the CDR3: TGTGCCAGCAGTAGACAGGGGGCGGAGACCCAGTACTTC. The encoded protein is CASSRQGAETQYF.

V gene TRBV28 combines with J gene TRBJ2-7, with D possibly matching TRBD2 (6 bases). V was trimmed by 7 bases and J by 2 bases, leaving 9 bases between them. The CDR3 is 12 residues long. CDR1 and CDR2 (germline): MDHEN, SYDVKM. CDR3 coding DNA: TGTGCCAGCATGCGGGGAGCCTACGAGCAGTACTTC. Residues: CASMRGAYEQYF. Full variable domain (missing parts from reference TRBV28 and TRBJ2-7): DVKVTQSSRYLVKRTGEKVFLECVQDMDHENMFWYRQDPGLGLRLIYFSYDVKMKEKGDIPEGYSVSREKKERFSLILESASTNQTSMYLCASMRGAYEQYFGPGTRLTVT.

The rearrangement links TRBV11-2 to TRBJ1-5; the D is unclear. Per germline, CDR1 SGHAT and CDR2 FQNNGV. V was cut by 1 base and J by 4 bases, with 11 bases left in between. CDR3 size: 15 residues. The CDR3 is CASSLGGRGNQPQHF. CDR3 sequence (DNA): TGTGCCAGCAGCTTAGGAGGGCGAGGGAATCAGCCCCAGCATTTT.